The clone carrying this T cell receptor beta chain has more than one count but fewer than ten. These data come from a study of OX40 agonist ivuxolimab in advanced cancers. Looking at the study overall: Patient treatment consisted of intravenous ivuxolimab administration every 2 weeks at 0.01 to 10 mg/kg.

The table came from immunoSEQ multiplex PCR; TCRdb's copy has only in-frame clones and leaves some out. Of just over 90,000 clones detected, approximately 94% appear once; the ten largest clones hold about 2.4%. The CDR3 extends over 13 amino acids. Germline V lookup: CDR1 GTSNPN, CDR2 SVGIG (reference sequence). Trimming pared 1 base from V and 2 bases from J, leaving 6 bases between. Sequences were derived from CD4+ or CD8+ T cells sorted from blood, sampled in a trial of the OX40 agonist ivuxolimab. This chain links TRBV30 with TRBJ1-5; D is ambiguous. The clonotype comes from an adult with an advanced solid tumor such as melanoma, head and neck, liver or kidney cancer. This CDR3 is CAWSGWGNQPQHF. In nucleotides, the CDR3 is TGTGCCTGGAGTGGATGGGGCAATCAGCCCCAGCATTTT.